This TCR beta chain was documented in a study of blood T cell repertoires in COVID-19. The CDR3 loop spans 16 amino acids. In germline, CDR1 is MNHEY, CDR2 SVGEGT. The V gene lost 7 bases and the J gene lost 1 base, with 19 bases spanning the gap. Some clones are missing from TCRdb's copy, which holds only in-frame ones; the method was immunoSEQ multiplex PCR. There are 200,000 or so clones in the sample; around nine tenths occur only once, and roughly 5.6% lies in the top ten. The sample holds one count of this clone. This sequence joins TRBV6-2 or TRBV6-3 and TRBJ1-1, with D possibly matching TRBD1 (6 bases). The sample was peripheral blood. The sequence came from a woman aged 40 to 49 who had recovered from COVID-19. The CDR3 DNA follows: TGTGCCAGCACCCCAGCGGGGGGGGCTGGGAACACTGAAGCTTTCTTT. It translates to CASTPAGGAGNTEAFF.